This TCR beta chain was identified during a study of CD8 T cells in Susac syndrome. With random hexamers, 0.5 to 1 ug RNA was reverse transcribed. TCRdb analysed the immunoSEQ multiplex PCR reads with MiXCR anew, one entry per CDR3 protein. The sample lists around 80,000 distinct CDR3 sequences, roughly nine tenths occurring once. Negative isolation was applied to CD8+ and CD4+ T cells, and FACS enrichment was applied to TEMRA cells. The CDR3 contains 16 residues. The germline V and J ends were trimmed by 0 bases and 0 bases, with 6 bases remaining between them. Per germline, CDR1 KGHSH and CDR2 LQKENI.

This receptor was obtained from a human donor with multiple sclerosis. Specimen: CD8+ T cells from PBMCs. This chain joins TRBV18 and TRBJ1-6, with D hard to call. The CDR3: CASSPPGSSYNSPLHF. CDR3 nucleotides: TGTGCCAGCTCACCACCAGGGAGCTCCTATAATTCACCCCTCCACTTT.